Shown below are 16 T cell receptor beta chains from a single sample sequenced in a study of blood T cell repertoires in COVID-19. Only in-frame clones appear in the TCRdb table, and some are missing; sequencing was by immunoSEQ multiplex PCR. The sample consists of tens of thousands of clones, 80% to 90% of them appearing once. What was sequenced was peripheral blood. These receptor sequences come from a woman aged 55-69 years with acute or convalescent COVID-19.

The CDR3 nucleotides are TGCAGCGTTGGGGACAGCCCCTACAATGAGCAGTTCTTC. Translation: CSVGDSPYNEQFF. This chain uses TRBV29-1 with TRBJ2-1; 7 bases agree with TRBD1. There are 13 residues in the CDR3. J gave up 2 bases and V 4 bases, and 2 bases lay outside the gene matches. Germline values: CDR1 SQVTM, CDR2 ANQGSEA.

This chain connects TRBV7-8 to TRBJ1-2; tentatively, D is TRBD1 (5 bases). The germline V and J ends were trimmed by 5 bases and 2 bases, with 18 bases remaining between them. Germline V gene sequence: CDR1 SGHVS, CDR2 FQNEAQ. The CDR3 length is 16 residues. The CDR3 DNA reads TGTGCCAGCAGCAGATATGGGGGGGGGACCAACTATGGCTACACCTTC. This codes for CASSRYGGGTNYGYTF.

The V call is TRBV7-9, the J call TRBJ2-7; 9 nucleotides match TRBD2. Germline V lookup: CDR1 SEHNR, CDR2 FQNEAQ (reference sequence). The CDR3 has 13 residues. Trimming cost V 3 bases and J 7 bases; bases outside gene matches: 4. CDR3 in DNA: TGTGCCAGCAGCTTTTATCTAGCGGGGGAGCAGTACTTC. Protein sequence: CASSFYLAGEQYF.

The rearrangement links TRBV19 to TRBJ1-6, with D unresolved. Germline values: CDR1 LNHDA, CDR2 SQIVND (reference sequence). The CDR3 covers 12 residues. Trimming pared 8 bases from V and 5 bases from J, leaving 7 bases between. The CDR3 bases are TGTGCCAGTCGAGGGAATAATTCACCCCTCCACTTT. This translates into CASRGNNSPLHF. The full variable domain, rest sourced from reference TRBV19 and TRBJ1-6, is DGGITQSPKYLFRKEGQNVTLSCEQNLNHDAMYWYRQDPGQGLRLIYYSQIVNDFQKGDIAEGYSVSREKKESFPLTVTSAQKNPTAFYLCASRGNNSPLHFGNGTRLTVT.

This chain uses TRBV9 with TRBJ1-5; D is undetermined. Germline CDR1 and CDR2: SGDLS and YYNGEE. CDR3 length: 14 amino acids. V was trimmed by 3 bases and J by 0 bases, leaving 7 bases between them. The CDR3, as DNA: TGTGCCAGCAGCGGTGTAAATAGCAATCAGCCCCAGCATTTT. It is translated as CASSGVNSNQPQHF.

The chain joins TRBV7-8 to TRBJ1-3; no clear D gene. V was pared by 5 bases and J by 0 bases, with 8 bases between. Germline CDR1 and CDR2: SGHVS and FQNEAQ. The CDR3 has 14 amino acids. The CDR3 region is CASSEPGSGNTIYF. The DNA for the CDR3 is TGTGCCAGCAGCGAGCCTGGCTCTGGAAACACCATATATTTT. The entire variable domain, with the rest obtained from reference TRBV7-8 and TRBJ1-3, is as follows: GAGVSQSPRYKVAKRGQDVALRCDPISGHVSLFWYQQALGQGPEFLTYFQNEAQLDKSGLPSDRFFAERPEGSVSTLKIQRTQQEDSAVYLCASSEPGSGNTIYFGEGSWLTVV.

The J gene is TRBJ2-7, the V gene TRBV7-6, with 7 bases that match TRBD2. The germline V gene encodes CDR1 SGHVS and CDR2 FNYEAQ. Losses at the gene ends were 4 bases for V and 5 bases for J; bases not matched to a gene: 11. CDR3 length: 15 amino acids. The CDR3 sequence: CASSSWGRAVDEQYF. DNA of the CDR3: TGTGCCAGCAGCTCCTGGGGGAGGGCCGTGGACGAGCAGTACTTC.

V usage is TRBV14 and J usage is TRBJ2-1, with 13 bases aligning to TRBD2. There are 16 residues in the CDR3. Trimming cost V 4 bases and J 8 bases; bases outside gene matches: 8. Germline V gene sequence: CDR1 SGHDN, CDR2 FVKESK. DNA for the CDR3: TGTGCCAGCAGCCCGTCACTAGCGGGGGGGATCGATGAGCAGTTCTTC. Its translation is CASSPSLAGGIDEQFF.

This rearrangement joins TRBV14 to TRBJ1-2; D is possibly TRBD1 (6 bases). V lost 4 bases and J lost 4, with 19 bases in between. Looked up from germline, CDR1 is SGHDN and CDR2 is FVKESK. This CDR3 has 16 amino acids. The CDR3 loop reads CASSRRGGSSIYGYTF. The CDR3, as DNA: TGTGCCAGCAGCCGAAGGGGGGGTTCATCAATCTATGGCTACACCTTC.

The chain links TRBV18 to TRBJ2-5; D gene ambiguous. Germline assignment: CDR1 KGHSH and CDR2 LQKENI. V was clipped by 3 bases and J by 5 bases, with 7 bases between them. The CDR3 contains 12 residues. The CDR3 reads CASSPNSETQYF. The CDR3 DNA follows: TGTGCCAGCTCACCCAACTCCGAGACCCAGTACTTC.

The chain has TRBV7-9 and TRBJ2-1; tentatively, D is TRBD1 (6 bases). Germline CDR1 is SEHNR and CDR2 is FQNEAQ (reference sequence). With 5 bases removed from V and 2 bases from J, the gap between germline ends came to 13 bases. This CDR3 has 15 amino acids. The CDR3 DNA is TGTGCCAGCAGCCAGACGACAGGAGCCTACAATGAGCAGTTCTTC. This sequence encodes CASSQTTGAYNEQFF.

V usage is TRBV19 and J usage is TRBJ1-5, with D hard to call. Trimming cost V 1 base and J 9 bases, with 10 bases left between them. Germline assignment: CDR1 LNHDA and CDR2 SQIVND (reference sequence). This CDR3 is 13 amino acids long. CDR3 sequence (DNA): TGTGCCAGTAGTATAGGCCCCCGGGGGCCCCAGCATTTT. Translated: CASSIGPRGPQHF.

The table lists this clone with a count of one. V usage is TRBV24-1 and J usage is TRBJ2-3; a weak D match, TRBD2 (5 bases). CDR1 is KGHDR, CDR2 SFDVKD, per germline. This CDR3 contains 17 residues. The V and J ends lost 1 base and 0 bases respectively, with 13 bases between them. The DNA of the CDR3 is TGTGCCACCAGTGATTTTCTATCGGGATATAGCACAGATACGCAGTATTTT. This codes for CATSDFLSGYSTDTQYF.

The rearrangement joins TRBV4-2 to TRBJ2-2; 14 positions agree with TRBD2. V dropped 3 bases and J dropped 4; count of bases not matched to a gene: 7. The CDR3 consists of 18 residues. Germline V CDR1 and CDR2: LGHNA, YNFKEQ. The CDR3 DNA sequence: TGTGCCAGCAGCCAGGGACTAGCGGGAGCCGCGGGCACCGGGGAGCTGTTTTTT. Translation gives CASSQGLAGAAGTGELFF.

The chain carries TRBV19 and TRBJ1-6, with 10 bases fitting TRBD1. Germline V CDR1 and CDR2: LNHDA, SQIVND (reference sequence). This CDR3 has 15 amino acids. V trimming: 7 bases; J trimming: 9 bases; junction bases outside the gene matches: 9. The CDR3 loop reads CASTHTGQGSSPLHF. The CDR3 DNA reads TGTGCCAGTACCCACACGGGACAGGGGTCTTCACCCCTCCACTTT.

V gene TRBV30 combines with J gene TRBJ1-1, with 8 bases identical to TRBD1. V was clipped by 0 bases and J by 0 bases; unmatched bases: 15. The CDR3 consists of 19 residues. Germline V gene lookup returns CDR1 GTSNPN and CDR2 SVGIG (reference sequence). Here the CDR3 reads CAWSVPRVRGLVMNTEAFF. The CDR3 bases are TGTGCCTGGAGTGTCCCCCGCGTCAGGGGGCTTGTGATGAACACTGAAGCTTTCTTT.